A selection of T cell receptor beta chains follows, all from one sample in a study of cytomegalovirus exposure and HLA in healthy donors. The protocol was immunoSEQ multiplex PCR, while the TCRdb copy is restricted to in-frame clones and leaves out a portion. The table records around 180,000 clones, around four fifths of them present only once. Sequencing was performed on PBMCs. These receptors originate from a woman in her 50s in good health and CMV-seropositive. The CDR3 runs from the conserved cysteine through the conserved F or W. The order of the fields is D gene, clone size, V gene, J gene, CDR3 protein, CDR3 DNA. D genes are given only for firm matches. Clone sizes are given selectively: once, few, many, or a class where the clone is expanded.

D gene: NA
clone size: NA
V gene: TRBV9
J gene: TRBJ1-6
CDR3 protein: CASSVDVRVDSPLHF
CDR3 DNA: TGTGCCAGCAGCGTAGACGTCAGGGTAGACTCACCCCTCCACTTT

D gene: NA
clone size: NA
V gene: TRBV12-1
J gene: TRBJ2-5
CDR3 protein: CASSYSGTSVEETQYF
CDR3 DNA: TGTGCCAGCAGCTACTCCGGGACTAGCGTGGAGGAGACCCAGTACTTC

D gene: NA
clone size: NA
V gene: TRBV6-1
J gene: TRBJ1-2
CDR3 protein: CASSIGGAPYGYTF
CDR3 DNA: TGTGCCAGCAGTATCGGAGGGGCCCCCTATGGCTACACCTTC

D gene: TRBD1
clone size: NA
V gene: TRBV5-1
J gene: TRBJ1-2
CDR3 protein: CASSLTWDSRGYTF
CDR3 DNA: TGCGCCAGCAGCTTGACTTGGGACAGCAGGGGCTACACCTTC

D gene: NA
clone size: NA
V gene: TRBV15
J gene: TRBJ1-4
CDR3 protein: CATSRVFSLATNEKLFF
CDR3 DNA: TGTGCCACCAGCAGAGTGTTCAGTCTTGCAACTAATGAAAAACTGTTTTTT

D gene: NA
clone size: NA
V gene: TRBV4-2
J gene: TRBJ1-6
CDR3 protein: CASSQDQQGGNSPLHF
CDR3 DNA: TGTGCCAGCAGCCAAGATCAACAGGGTGGGAATTCACCCCTCCACTTT

D gene: TRBD1
clone size: once
V gene: TRBV7-9
J gene: TRBJ1-1
CDR3 protein: CASSLVPGGEGKAFF
CDR3 DNA: TGTGCCAGCAGCTTAGTCCCAGGGGGCGAGGGAAAAGCTTTCTTT

D gene: NA
clone size: NA
V gene: TRBV4-2
J gene: TRBJ2-1
CDR3 protein: CASSQDGLAEQFF
CDR3 DNA: TGTGCCAGCAGCCAAGATGGGCTAGCGGAGCAGTTCTTC

D gene: NA
clone size: once
V gene: TRBV29-1
J gene: TRBJ1-1
CDR3 protein: CSVENWGRLGTEAFF
CDR3 DNA: TGCAGCGTTGAAAATTGGGGGCGCTTAGGCACTGAAGCTTTCTTT

D gene: NA
clone size: once
V gene: TRBV12-5
J gene: TRBJ2-1
CDR3 protein: CASGPGDEQFF
CDR3 DNA: TGTGCTAGTGGCCCCGGGGATGAGCAGTTCTTC

D gene: NA
clone size: NA
V gene: TRBV6-1
J gene: TRBJ1-3
CDR3 protein: CASSEYYGSGNTIYF
CDR3 DNA: TGTGCCAGCAGTGAATATTACGGCTCTGGAAACACCATATATTTT

D gene: NA
clone size: NA
V gene: TRBV6-5
J gene: TRBJ2-7
CDR3 protein: CASSVDTTYEQYF
CDR3 DNA: TGTGCCAGCAGTGTTGACACAACCTACGAGCAGTACTTC

D gene: TRBD1
clone size: NA
V gene: TRBV7-9
J gene: TRBJ1-6
CDR3 protein: CASSFGTGDSPLHF
CDR3 DNA: TGTGCCAGCAGCTTCGGGACAGGGGACTCACCCCTCCACTTT

D gene: NA
clone size: NA
V gene: TRBV6-5
J gene: TRBJ1-5
CDR3 protein: CASQSGDYNQPQHF
CDR3 DNA: TGTGCCAGCCAGAGCGGGGATTACAATCAGCCCCAGCATTTT

D gene: NA
clone size: NA
V gene: TRBV6-6
J gene: TRBJ1-2
CDR3 protein: CASSPTANYGYTF
CDR3 DNA: TGTGCCAGCAGTCCTACAGCTAACTATGGCTACACCTTC

D gene: NA
clone size: NA
V gene: TRBV6-1
J gene: TRBJ2-1
CDR3 protein: CASSELGRADEQFF
CDR3 DNA: TGTGCCAGCAGTGAATTAGGCAGGGCGGATGAGCAGTTCTTC

D gene: NA
clone size: NA
V gene: TRBV6-4
J gene: TRBJ2-1
CDR3 protein: CASSDPYDNEQFF
CDR3 DNA: TGTGCCAGCAGTGACCCTTATGACAATGAGCAGTTCTTC

D gene: NA
clone size: NA
V gene: TRBV2
J gene: TRBJ1-5
CDR3 protein: CASSEALRGNQPQHF
CDR3 DNA: TGTGCCAGCAGTGAAGCGCTCAGGGGCAATCAGCCCCAGCATTTT

D gene: NA
clone size: once
V gene: TRBV18
J gene: TRBJ2-7
CDR3 protein: CASSPPARGAYEQYF
CDR3 DNA: TGTGCCAGCTCACCACCAGCCAGGGGCGCATACGAGCAGTACTTC

D gene: NA
clone size: NA
V gene: TRBV30
J gene: TRBJ2-7
CDR3 protein: CAWTRGEGYEQYF
CDR3 DNA: TGTGCCTGGACCCGAGGAGAAGGCTACGAGCAGTACTTC

D gene: NA
clone size: NA
V gene: TRBV9
J gene: TRBJ1-1
CDR3 protein: CASSVGSWTEAFF
CDR3 DNA: TGTGCCAGCAGCGTAGGTAGCTGGACTGAAGCTTTCTTT

D gene: NA
clone size: NA
V gene: TRBV18
J gene: TRBJ1-5
CDR3 protein: CASSPSSLDQPQHF
CDR3 DNA: TGTGCCAGCTCACCTTCTTCCCTCGATCAGCCCCAGCATTTT

D gene: TRBD2
clone size: NA
V gene: TRBV5-1
J gene: TRBJ2-1
CDR3 protein: CASRARTSGGARKNEQFF
CDR3 DNA: TGCGCCAGCAGGGCCCGGACTAGCGGGGGGGCGAGGAAGAATGAGCAGTTCTTC

D gene: TRBD1
clone size: NA
V gene: TRBV13
J gene: TRBJ2-3
CDR3 protein: CASSRAGQASTDTQYF
CDR3 DNA: TGTGCCAGCAGCCGGGCGGGACAGGCTAGCACAGATACGCAGTATTTT

D gene: TRBD1
clone size: NA
V gene: TRBV7-9
J gene: TRBJ1-6
CDR3 protein: CASSPGQGDSPLHF
CDR3 DNA: TGTGCCAGCAGCCCAGGACAGGGAGATTCACCCCTCCACTTT

D gene: TRBD2
clone size: NA
V gene: TRBV7-9
J gene: TRBJ2-3
CDR3 protein: CASRPLAGGRASTDTQYF
CDR3 DNA: TGTGCCAGCAGGCCCCTAGCGGGGGGCCGTGCTAGCACAGATACGCAGTATTTT

D gene: TRBD1
clone size: NA
V gene: TRBV2
J gene: TRBJ1-6
CDR3 protein: CASRAGGTNNSPLHF
CDR3 DNA: TGTGCCAGCAGAGCAGGGGGCACGAATAATTCACCCCTCCACTTT

D gene: NA
clone size: NA
V gene: TRBV5-4
J gene: TRBJ2-7
CDR3 protein: CASSLERVSEQYF
CDR3 DNA: TGTGCCAGCAGCTTGGAGAGGGTAAGCGAGCAGTACTTC

D gene: TRBD1
clone size: NA
V gene: TRBV9
J gene: TRBJ1-1
CDR3 protein: CASSVRDRGGGEAFF
CDR3 DNA: TGTGCCAGCAGCGTACGCGACAGGGGTGGCGGAGAAGCTTTCTTT

D gene: TRBD1
clone size: few
V gene: TRBV15
J gene: TRBJ2-1
CDR3 protein: CATSRDPDRDSYNEQFF
CDR3 DNA: TGTGCCACCAGCAGAGACCCGGACAGGGACTCCTACAATGAGCAGTTCTTC

D gene: NA
clone size: few
V gene: TRBV5-4
J gene: TRBJ1-5
CDR3 protein: CASSAGLSNQPQHF
CDR3 DNA: TGTGCCAGCAGCGCAGGTTTGAGCAATCAGCCCCAGCATTTT

D gene: TRBD1
clone size: NA
V gene: TRBV5-1
J gene: TRBJ2-7
CDR3 protein: CASSSGQGAYEQYF
CDR3 DNA: TGCGCCAGCAGCTCGGGACAGGGGGCCTACGAGCAGTACTTC

D gene: NA
clone size: NA
V gene: TRBV18
J gene: TRBJ2-1
CDR3 protein: CASSPRQNNEQFF
CDR3 DNA: TGTGCCAGCTCACCACGACAAAACAATGAGCAGTTCTTC

D gene: NA
clone size: once
V gene: TRBV10-3
J gene: TRBJ1-1
CDR3 protein: CAIRPQGYGVEAFF
CDR3 DNA: TGTGCCATCAGACCACAGGGTTACGGGGTTGAAGCTTTCTTT

D gene: TRBD2
clone size: NA
V gene: TRBV5-1
J gene: TRBJ2-5
CDR3 protein: CASSLGLAGARDGETQYF
CDR3 DNA: TGCGCCAGCAGCTTGGGGCTAGCGGGGGCCCGAGATGGAGAGACCCAGTACTTC

D gene: NA
clone size: NA
V gene: TRBV5-1
J gene: TRBJ1-2
CDR3 protein: CASSFSGIGYTF
CDR3 DNA: TGCGCCAGCAGCTTTTCAGGGATCGGCTACACCTTC

D gene: NA
clone size: NA
V gene: TRBV5-4
J gene: TRBJ1-2
CDR3 protein: CASSLAGVNYGYTF
CDR3 DNA: TGTGCCAGCAGCTTGGCCGGGGTTAACTATGGCTACACCTTC

D gene: NA
clone size: NA
V gene: TRBV11-2
J gene: TRBJ2-7
CDR3 protein: CASSPGASYEQYF
CDR3 DNA: TGTGCCAGCAGCCCAGGGGCCTCCTACGAGCAGTACTTC

D gene: NA
clone size: few
V gene: TRBV18
J gene: TRBJ1-3
CDR3 protein: CASSPRASDSYSGNTIYF
CDR3 DNA: TGTGCCAGCTCACCCCGGGCGTCGGACAGCTACTCTGGAAACACCATATATTTT

D gene: TRBD2
clone size: NA
V gene: TRBV18
J gene: TRBJ2-7
CDR3 protein: CASSNIPPSGLAYEQYF
CDR3 DNA: TGTGCCAGCTCAAATATACCTCCTAGCGGGCTCGCCTACGAGCAGTACTTC

D gene: TRBD1
clone size: few
V gene: TRBV4-1
J gene: TRBJ1-5
CDR3 protein: CASSQPTPRTGRHQPQHF
CDR3 DNA: TGCGCCAGCAGCCAACCAACCCCCAGGACAGGGAGGCATCAGCCCCAGCATTTT

D gene: NA
clone size: once
V gene: TRBV5-4
J gene: TRBJ2-2
CDR3 protein: CASSLGPGADAGELFF
CDR3 DNA: TGTGCCAGCAGCTTGGGACCAGGGGCCGATGCCGGGGAGCTGTTTTTT

D gene: TRBD1
clone size: NA
V gene: TRBV9
J gene: TRBJ2-2
CDR3 protein: CASSVAPRQGEAGELFF
CDR3 DNA: TGTGCCAGCAGCGTAGCCCCGAGACAGGGGGAGGCCGGGGAGCTGTTTTTT

D gene: TRBD1
clone size: NA
V gene: TRBV5-8
J gene: TRBJ2-7
CDR3 protein: CASSSFPGQGPYEQYF
CDR3 DNA: TGTGCCAGCAGCTCATTCCCGGGACAGGGGCCCTACGAGCAGTACTTC

D gene: NA
clone size: NA
V gene: TRBV4-1
J gene: TRBJ2-5
CDR3 protein: CASSQGGLLKETQYF
CDR3 DNA: TGCGCCAGCAGCCAGGGCGGACTATTAAAAGAGACCCAGTACTTC

D gene: TRBD1
clone size: NA
V gene: TRBV15
J gene: TRBJ2-7
CDR3 protein: CATSRAPGQGADEQYF
CDR3 DNA: TGTGCCACCAGCAGAGCCCCGGGACAGGGGGCCGACGAGCAGTACTTC

D gene: TRBD1
clone size: NA
V gene: TRBV14
J gene: TRBJ1-1
CDR3 protein: CASSGTGSKSYRYTEAFF
CDR3 DNA: TGTGCCAGCAGCGGGACAGGTTCTAAATCATATCGGTACACTGAAGCTTTCTTT

D gene: TRBD1
clone size: NA
V gene: TRBV6-1
J gene: TRBJ1-2
CDR3 protein: CASSETGRFYGYTF
CDR3 DNA: TGTGCCAGCAGTGAGACAGGGCGATTCTATGGCTACACCTTC

D gene: TRBD1
clone size: NA
V gene: TRBV5-1
J gene: TRBJ2-2
CDR3 protein: CASSLDRVENTGELFF
CDR3 DNA: TGCGCCAGCAGCCTGGACAGGGTAGAGAACACCGGGGAGCTGTTTTTT

D gene: NA
clone size: NA
V gene: TRBV11-3
J gene: TRBJ2-1
CDR3 protein: CASSFSGLAPYNEQFF
CDR3 DNA: TGTGCCAGCAGCTTCTCCGGGCTAGCCCCGTACAATGAGCAGTTCTTC